These 19 T cell receptor beta chains were sequenced from one sample in a study of blood T cell repertoires in COVID-19. The data were produced by immunoSEQ multiplex PCR, yet TCRdb's version contains in-frame clones alone and is incomplete. The sample gives roughly 81,000 clones, around nine tenths of which show up once; around 8% is in the top ten. What was sequenced was peripheral blood. The receptors shown here come from a man aged 30 to 39 with acute or convalescent COVID-19.

The chain is built from TRBV15 and TRBJ2-3; 7 bases are shared with TRBD2. The germline gives CDR1 LNHNV, CDR2 YYDKDF (reference sequence). There are 14 residues in the CDR3. Trimming took 0 bases from V and 8 from J; bases not matched to a gene: 5. The CDR3 protein is CATSREAGLSTQYF. CDR3 DNA: TGTGCCACCAGCAGAGAAGCGGGACTGAGTACGCAGTATTTT.

The rearrangement uses TRBV19 and TRBJ1-4, with D unresolved. Deletions cut 3 bases from V and 0 bases from J, with 11 bases between. The CDR3 covers 16 residues. Germline V lookup: CDR1 LNHDA, CDR2 SQIVND (reference sequence). CDR3 DNA sequence: TGTGCCAGTAGTATTGCCCCCGGTGCAACTAATGAAAAACTGTTTTTT. Its translation is CASSIAPGATNEKLFF.

With respect to this clone: The junction differs from germline at one of its ends, possibly a read error. The chain joins TRBV28 to TRBJ1-5; D is ambiguous. The germline V gene encodes CDR1 MDHEN and CDR2 SYDVKM. The CDR3 contains 12 residues. CDR3 bases: TGTGCCAGCTTATATAGCTATCAGCCCCAGCATTTT. This translates into CASLYSYQPQHF.

The rearrangement links TRBV27 to TRBJ2-7, with 8 bases matching TRBD2. Trimming at V came to 6 bases and at J to 3 bases, leaving 7 bases not matched to a gene. There are 14 residues in the CDR3. Germline V gene lookup returns CDR1 MNHEY and CDR2 SMNVEV (reference sequence). CDR3 sequence reads: CASSRAGVNYEQYF. The DNA for the CDR3 is TGTGCCAGCAGCCGAGCGGGAGTTAACTACGAGCAGTACTTC.

The chain uses TRBV11-2 and TRBJ2-3; possibly TRBD2 for D (5 bases). The length of the CDR3 is 14 residues. V lost 7 bases and J lost 0, with 11 bases in between. Looked up from germline, CDR1 is SGHAT and CDR2 is FQNNGV. The CDR3 DNA is TGTGCCAGCACCCAAGCGGCGAGCACAGATACGCAGTATTTT. This encodes CASTQAASTDTQYF.

The chain couples TRBV2 to TRBJ2-7; 9 nucleotides line up with TRBD1. The CDR3 spans 13 residues. Trimming cost V 8 bases and J 3 bases; bases outside gene matches: 5. Germline V gene lookup returns CDR1 SNHLY and CDR2 FYNNEI. The CDR3 region is CASGGTGNYEQYF. The CDR3 nucleotides read TGTGCCAGCGGGGGGACAGGGAACTACGAGCAGTACTTC.

V and J are TRBV2 and TRBJ1-5, with TRBD1 as a possible D gene (5 bases). Trimming removed 3 bases at V and 6 bases at J, with 12 bases between. Germline V lookup: CDR1 SNHLY, CDR2 FYNNEI. The CDR3 totals 14 residues. The CDR3 loop is CASSEGGTPQPQHF. DNA of the CDR3: TGTGCCAGCAGTGAGGGGGGAACCCCTCAGCCCCAGCATTTT.

The chain employs TRBV6-5 and TRBJ2-4, with D perhaps TRBD1 (6 bases). The CDR3 is 15 residues long. V lost 4 bases and J lost 6, with 16 bases in between. Germline CDR1 MNHEY, CDR2 SVGAGI. CDR3 DNA: TGTGCCAGCAGTTTCCTCAGGGGTCCCTCAAACATTCAGTACTTC. Residues: CASSFLRGPSNIQYF.

The chain employs TRBV28 and TRBJ2-7; 7 bases are a match to TRBD1. This CDR3 comprises 15 residues. The germline CDR1 and CDR2 sequences are MDHEN and SYDVKM. The ends lost 4 bases at V and 1 base at J; junction bases unmatched: 7. CDR3 nucleotides: TGTGCCAGCAGTTCCCCCGGGACAGCTTCCTACGAGCAGTACTTC. Translation gives CASSSPGTASYEQYF.

The V gene is TRBV5-1, the J gene TRBJ2-1; D is ambiguous. Trimming took 0 bases from V and 1 from J, leaving 11 bases between them. In germline, CDR1 is SGHRS, CDR2 YFSETQ. CDR3 length: 16 residues. The CDR3 loop is CASSLASPVSYNEQFF. The DNA of the CDR3 is TGCGCCAGCAGCTTGGCCTCTCCGGTGTCCTACAATGAGCAGTTCTTC.

This rearrangement joins TRBV7-2 to TRBJ2-6; D unresolved. Per the germline V gene, CDR1 is SGHTA and CDR2 is FQGNSA. The CDR3 covers 16 residues. V was trimmed by 5 bases and J by 0 bases, leaving 11 bases between them. The CDR3 is CASSPLPLSGANVLTF. CDR3 DNA sequence: TGTGCCAGCAGCCCCCTTCCTCTCTCTGGGGCCAACGTCCTGACTTTC. Full variable domain (remainder filled in from reference TRBV7-2 and TRBJ2-6): GAGVSQSPSNKVTEKGKDVELRCDPISGHTALYWYRQSLGQGLEFLIYFQGNSAPDKSGLPSDRFSAERTGGSVSTLTIQRTQQEDSAVYLCASSPLPLSGANVLTFGAGSRLTVL.

The rearrangement uses TRBV7-2 and TRBJ1-2; D remains unclear. Germline V gene data show CDR1 as SGHTA and CDR2 as FQGNSA. The ends were cut back, 1 base at V and 6 bases at J, with 9 bases in the middle. The CDR3 sequence is 13 residues long. Here the CDR3 DNA reads TGTGCCAGCAGCTTAGAAACAGCACATGGCTACACCTTC. This encodes CASSLETAHGYTF.

This chain links TRBV14 with TRBJ2-7; weak D call: TRBD2 (5 bases). Germline V gene data show CDR1 as SGHDN and CDR2 as FVKESK. Trimming removed 0 bases at V and 7 bases at J, with 13 bases between. This CDR3 comprises 14 residues. CDR3 amino acids: CASSQDPVPGEQYF. Written as DNA, the CDR3 is TGTGCCAGCAGCCAAGATCCTGTGCCGGGGGAGCAGTACTTC.

The chain uses TRBV30 and TRBJ2-6, with D possibly TRBD2 on 6 matching bases. Looked up from germline, CDR1 is GTSNPN and CDR2 is SVGIG (reference sequence). CDR3 size: 17 residues. With 3 bases removed from V and 4 bases from J, the gap between germline ends came to 19 bases. The CDR3 region is CAWRGGTGAWGANVLTF. Written as DNA, the CDR3 is TGTGCCTGGAGGGGAGGAACAGGAGCGTGGGGGGCCAACGTCCTGACTTTC.

The chain links TRBV4-3 to TRBJ1-2; TRBD1 might be the D (6 bases). Germline CDR1 reads LGHNA; CDR2 reads YSLEER. Trimming took 0 bases from V and 0 from J, leaving 8 bases between them. CDR3 size: 15 residues. CDR3 protein: CASSQDPGANYGYTF. The CDR3 nucleotides are TGCGCCAGCAGCCAAGATCCAGGGGCTAACTATGGCTACACCTTC.

This clone was seen a few times. V usage is TRBV5-4 and J usage is TRBJ2-5; TRBD2 matches 9 bases. CDR1 and CDR2 from the germline V gene are SGHNT and YYREEE (reference sequence). The CDR3 runs to 15 residues. J gave up 1 base and V 1 base, and 2 bases lay outside the gene matches. The CDR3 region is CASSLTSGPQETQYF. CDR3 nucleotides: TGTGCCAGCAGCTTGACTAGCGGGCCCCAAGAGACCCAGTACTTC.

The J gene is TRBJ1-5, the V gene TRBV18, with TRBD1 matching over 7 bases. Germline assignment: CDR1 KGHSH and CDR2 LQKENI. The junction had 15 bases not matched to a gene; V was cut back by 6 bases and J by 7 bases. The CDR3 spans 16 residues. CDR3 region: CASSPLSTGSGQPQHF. The CDR3 DNA sequence: TGTGCCAGCTCTCCTTTATCGACAGGGAGCGGACAGCCCCAGCATTTT.

This clone has only one observation. V usage is TRBV7-2 and J usage is TRBJ2-1; 11 bases map to TRBD2. The germline CDR1 and CDR2 sequences are SGHTA and FQGNSA. Trimming cost V 4 bases and J 8 bases; bases outside gene matches: 13. This CDR3 contains 17 residues. In DNA form, the CDR3 reads TGTGCCAGCAGCTCCGTATTAGCGGGAGGGCCAACCCATGAGCAGTTCTTC. Its translation is CASSSVLAGGPTHEQFF.

This chain joins TRBV24-1 and TRBJ2-1; 8 nucleotides line up with TRBD2. This CDR3 has 13 residues. The germline gives CDR1 KGHDR, CDR2 SFDVKD. The trim removed 12 bases at V and 1 base at J, leaving 4 bases unmatched. The CDR3 region has the DNA TGTGCCTCTGGGACTAGGTCCTACAATGAGCAGTTCTTC. Amino acids: CASGTRSYNEQFF.